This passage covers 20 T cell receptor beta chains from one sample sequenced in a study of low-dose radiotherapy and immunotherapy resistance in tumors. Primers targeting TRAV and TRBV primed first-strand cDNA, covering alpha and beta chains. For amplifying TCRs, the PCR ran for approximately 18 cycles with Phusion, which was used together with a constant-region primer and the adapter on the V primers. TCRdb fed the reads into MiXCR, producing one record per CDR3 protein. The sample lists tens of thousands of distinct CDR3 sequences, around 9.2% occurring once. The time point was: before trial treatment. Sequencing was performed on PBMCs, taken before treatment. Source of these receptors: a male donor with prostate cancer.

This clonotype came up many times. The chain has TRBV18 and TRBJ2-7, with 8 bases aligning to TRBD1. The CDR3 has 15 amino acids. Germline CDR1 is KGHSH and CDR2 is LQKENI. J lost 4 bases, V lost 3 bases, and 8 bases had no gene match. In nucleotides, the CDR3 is TGTGCCAGCTCACCTCCGGGACAGGTAGGGTACGAGCAGTACTTC. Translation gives CASSPPGQVGYEQYF.

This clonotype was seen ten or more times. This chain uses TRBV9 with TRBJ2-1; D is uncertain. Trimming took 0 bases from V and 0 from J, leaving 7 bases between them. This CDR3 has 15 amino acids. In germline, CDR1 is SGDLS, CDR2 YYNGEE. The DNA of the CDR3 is TGTGCCAGCAGCGTAGACAGTAGCTCCTACAATGAGCAGTTCTTC. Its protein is CASSVDSSSYNEQFF. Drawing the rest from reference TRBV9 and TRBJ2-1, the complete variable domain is DSGVTQTPKHLITATGQRVTLRCSPRSGDLSVYWYQQSLDQGLQFLIQYYNGEERAKGNILERFSAQQFPDLHSELNLSSLELGDSALYFCASSVDSSSYNEQFFGPGTRLTVL.

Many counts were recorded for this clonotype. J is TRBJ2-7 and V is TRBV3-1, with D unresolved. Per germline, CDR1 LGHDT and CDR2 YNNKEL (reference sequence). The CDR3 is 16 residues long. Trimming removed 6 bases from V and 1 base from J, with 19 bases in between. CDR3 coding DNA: TGTGCCAGCAGTCCGCAAATGATAGGAACTTCCTACGAGCAGTACTTC. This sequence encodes CASSPQMIGTSYEQYF.

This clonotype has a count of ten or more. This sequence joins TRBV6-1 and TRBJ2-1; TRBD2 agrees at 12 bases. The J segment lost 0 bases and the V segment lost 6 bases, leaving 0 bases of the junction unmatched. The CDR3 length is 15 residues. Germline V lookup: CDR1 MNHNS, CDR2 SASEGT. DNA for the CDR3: TGTGCCAGCAGGACTAGCGGGAGCTCCTACAATGAGCAGTTCTTC. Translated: CASRTSGSSYNEQFF.

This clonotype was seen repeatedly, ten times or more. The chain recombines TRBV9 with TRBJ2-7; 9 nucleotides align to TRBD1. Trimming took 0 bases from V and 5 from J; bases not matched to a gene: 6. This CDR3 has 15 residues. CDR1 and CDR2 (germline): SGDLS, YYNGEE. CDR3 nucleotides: TGTGCCAGCAGCGTAGGCCCAGGACAGGGGAACGAGCAGTACTTC. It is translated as CASSVGPGQGNEQYF.

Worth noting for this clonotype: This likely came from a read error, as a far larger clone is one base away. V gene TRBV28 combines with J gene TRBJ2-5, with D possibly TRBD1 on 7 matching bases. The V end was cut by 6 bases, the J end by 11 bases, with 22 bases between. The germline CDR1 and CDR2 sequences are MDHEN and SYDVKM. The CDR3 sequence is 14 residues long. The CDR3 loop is CASRRDSHYNEQYF. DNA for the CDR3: TGTGCCAGCAGGCGGGACAGCCACTACAATGAGCAGTACTTC.

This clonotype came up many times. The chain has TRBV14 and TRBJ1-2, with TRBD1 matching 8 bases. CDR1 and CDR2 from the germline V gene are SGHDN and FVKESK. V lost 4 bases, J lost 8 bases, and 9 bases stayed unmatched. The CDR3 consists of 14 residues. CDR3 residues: CASSLRTGRDGYTF. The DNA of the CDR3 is TGTGCCAGCAGCCTTCGGACAGGGAGGGACGGCTACACCTTC.

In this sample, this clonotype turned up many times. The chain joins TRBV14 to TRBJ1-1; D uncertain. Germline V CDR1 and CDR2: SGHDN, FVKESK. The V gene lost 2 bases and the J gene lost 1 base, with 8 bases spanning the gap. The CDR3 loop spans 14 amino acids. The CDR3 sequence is CASSQNLRNTEAFF. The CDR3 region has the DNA TGTGCCAGCAGCCAAAACCTGAGGAACACTGAAGCTTTCTTT.

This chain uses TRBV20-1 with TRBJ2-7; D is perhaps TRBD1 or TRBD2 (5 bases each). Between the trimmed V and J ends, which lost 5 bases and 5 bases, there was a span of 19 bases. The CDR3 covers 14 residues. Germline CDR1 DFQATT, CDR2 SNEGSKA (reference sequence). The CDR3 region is CSAAYGTYNNEQYF. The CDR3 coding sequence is TGCAGTGCTGCTTATGGGACCTACAACAACGAGCAGTACTTC.

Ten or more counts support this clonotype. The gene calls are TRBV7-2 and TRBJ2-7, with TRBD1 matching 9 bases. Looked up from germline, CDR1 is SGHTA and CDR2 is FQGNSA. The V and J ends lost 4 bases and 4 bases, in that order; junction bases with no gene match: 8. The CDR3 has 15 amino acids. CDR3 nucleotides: TGTGCCAGCAGCTACACCACAGGGGGCTGGTACGAGCAGTACTTC. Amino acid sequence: CASSYTTGGWYEQYF.

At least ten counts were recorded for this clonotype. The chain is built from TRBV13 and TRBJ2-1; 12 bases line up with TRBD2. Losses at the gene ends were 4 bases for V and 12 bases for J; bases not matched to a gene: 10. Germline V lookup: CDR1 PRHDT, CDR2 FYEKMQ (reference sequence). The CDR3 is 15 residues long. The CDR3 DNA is TGTGCCAGCAGCTCCTCGACTAGCGGGAGTATCTGGCAGTTCTTC. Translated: CASSSSTSGSIWQFF.

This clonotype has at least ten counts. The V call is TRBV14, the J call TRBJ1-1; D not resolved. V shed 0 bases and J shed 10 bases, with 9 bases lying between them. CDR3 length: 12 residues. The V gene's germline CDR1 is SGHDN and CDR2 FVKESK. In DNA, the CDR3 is TGTGCCAGCAGCCAAGAACGGGCCAGAGCTTTCTTT. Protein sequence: CASSQERARAFF.

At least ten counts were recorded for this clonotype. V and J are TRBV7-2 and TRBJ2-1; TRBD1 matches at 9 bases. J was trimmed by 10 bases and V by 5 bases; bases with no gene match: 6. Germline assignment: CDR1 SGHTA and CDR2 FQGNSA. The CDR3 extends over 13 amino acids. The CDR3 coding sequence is TGTGCCAGCAGCAGGGGACAGGGAAGCGAGCAGTTCTTC. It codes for CASSRGQGSEQFF.

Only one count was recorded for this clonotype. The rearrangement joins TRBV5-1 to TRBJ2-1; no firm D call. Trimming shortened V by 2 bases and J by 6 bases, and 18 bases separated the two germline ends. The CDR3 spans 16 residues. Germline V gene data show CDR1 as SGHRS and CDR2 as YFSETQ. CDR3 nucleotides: TGCGCCAGCAGCTTCCAGAGCGTCCAGGTTGGCAATGAGCAGTTCTTC. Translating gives CASSFQSVQVGNEQFF.

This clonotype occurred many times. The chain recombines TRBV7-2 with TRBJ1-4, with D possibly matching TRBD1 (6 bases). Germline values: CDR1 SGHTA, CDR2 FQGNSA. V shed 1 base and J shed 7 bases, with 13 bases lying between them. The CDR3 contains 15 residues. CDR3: CASSLGGGSGEKLFF. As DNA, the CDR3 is TGTGCCAGCAGCTTAGGTGGGGGCTCTGGTGAAAAACTGTTTTTT.

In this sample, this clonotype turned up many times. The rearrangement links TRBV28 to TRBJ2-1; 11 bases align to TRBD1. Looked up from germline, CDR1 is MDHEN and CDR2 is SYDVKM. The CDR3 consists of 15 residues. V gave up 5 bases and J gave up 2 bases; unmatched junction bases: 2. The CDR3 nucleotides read TGTGCCAGCAGTCAGGGACAGGGGGCCTACAATGAGCAGTTCTTC. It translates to CASSQGQGAYNEQFF.

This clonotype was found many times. CDR3 residues: CASSYLVARVGETQYF. As DNA, the CDR3 is TGTGCCAGCAGCTACCTAGTGGCCAGGGTGGGGGAGACCCAGTACTTC. The V and J genes are TRBV11-2 and TRBJ2-5; possibly TRBD1 for D (5 bases). CDR1 and CDR2 (germline): SGHAT, FQNNGV. Trimming took 4 bases from V and 5 from J, leaving 20 bases between them. The CDR3 loop spans 16 amino acids.

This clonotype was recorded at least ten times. DNA for the CDR3: TGTGCCAGTACCTCAGGACAGGGACTAGCGGGAGGTGTTGGCGAGCAGTACTTC. Protein sequence: CASTSGQGLAGGVGEQYF. The chain employs TRBV19 and TRBJ2-7; 15 bases match TRBD2. Trimming cost V 7 bases and J 6 bases; bases outside gene matches: 16. CDR3 length: 18 residues. Germline values: CDR1 LNHDA, CDR2 SQIVND (reference sequence).

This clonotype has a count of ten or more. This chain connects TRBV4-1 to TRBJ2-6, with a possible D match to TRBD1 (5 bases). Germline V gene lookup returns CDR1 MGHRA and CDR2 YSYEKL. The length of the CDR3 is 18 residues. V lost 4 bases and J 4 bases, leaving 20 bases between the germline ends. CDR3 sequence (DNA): TGCGCCAGCAGCCGGGGCATCGGTCGCCTCTTCGGGGCCAACGTCCTGACTTTC. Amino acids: CASSRGIGRLFGANVLTF.

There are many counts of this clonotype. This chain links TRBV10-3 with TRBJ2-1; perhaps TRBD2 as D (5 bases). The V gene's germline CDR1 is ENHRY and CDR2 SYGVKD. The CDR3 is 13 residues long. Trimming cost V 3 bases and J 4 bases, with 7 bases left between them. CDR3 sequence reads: CAISEPGYNEQFF. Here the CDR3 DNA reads TGTGCCATCAGTGAACCGGGGTACAATGAGCAGTTCTTC.